The present TCR beta chain was sequenced within a study of glioma-infiltrating T cells after dendritic cell vaccination. About the study: Patients received three intradermal dendritic cell vaccine injections at biweekly intervals.

The CDR3 runs to 15 residues. V lost 4 bases to trimming and J lost 5 bases, with 17 bases between them. The germline V gene has CDR1 SGHNT and CDR2 YENEEA. TCRB CDR3 was amplified from 2 ug genomic DNA or less. Assay: immunoSEQ multiplex PCR; the TCRdb copy retains only in-frame clones and omits some. The sample consists of 40,000 or so clones, approximately 84% of them appearing once. The table lists this clone with a few counts. This specimen consisted of blood, obtained before dendritic cell vaccination. The V and J genes are TRBV11-3 and TRBJ2-5, with TRBD1 as a possible D gene (8 bases). The receptor's source is a human donor with glioblastoma. CDR3 sequence: CASSYRGGLGETQYF. CDR3 bases: TGTGCCAGCAGCTACAGGGGGGGCTTGGGGGAGACCCAGTACTTC. Supplemented by reference TRBV11-3 and TRBJ2-5, the full variable domain reads EAGVVQSPRYKIIEKKQPVAFWCNPISGHNTLYWYLQNLGQGPELLIRYENEEAVDDSQLPKDRFSAERLKGVDSTLKIQPAELGDSAVYLCASSYRGGLGETQYFGPGTRLLVL.